These 28 T cell receptor beta chains were sequenced from one sample in a study of control samples from healthy donors and cancer patients. Profiled with immunoSEQ multiplex PCR; TCRdb holds only in-frame clones, not every one. This table has approximately 150,000 clones, nearly 90% appearing once. The specimen was PBMCs. These receptors were obtained from a man aged 50-59 years with head and neck cancer.

The count of this clone is one. This chain joins TRBV9 and TRBJ2-5; 12 bases agree with TRBD2. The CDR3 contains 16 residues. With 0 bases clipped from V and 5 bases from J, the junction kept 5 bases outside the gene matches. From germline, CDR1 is SGDLS and CDR2 YYNGEE. The CDR3 loop reads CASSVASGRVGETQYF. CDR3 sequence (DNA): TGTGCCAGCAGCGTAGCTAGCGGGAGGGTAGGGGAGACCCAGTACTTC.

The chain has TRBV3-1 (or the pseudogene TRBV3-2) and TRBJ1-6, with D perhaps TRBD1 (5 bases). V shed 4 bases and J shed 9 bases, with 13 bases lying between them. Germline V gives CDR1 LGHDT, CDR2 YNNKEL (reference sequence). CDR3 length: 14 residues. As DNA, the CDR3 is TGTGCCAGCAGCCCTCGGGGGGGTGGTTCACCCCTCCACTTT. It translates to CASSPRGGGSPLHF.

For the CDR3, the DNA is TGTGCCAGCAGTTTCGGACTAGCGGGAGGCGGGGGGGAGCAGTTCTTC. It specifies CASSFGLAGGGGEQFF. The V gene is TRBV27, the J gene TRBJ2-1, with TRBD2 matching 14 bases. Trimming at V came to 3 bases and at J to 10 bases, leaving 8 bases not matched to a gene. The CDR3 consists of 16 residues. Germline-derived CDR1 and CDR2 are MNHEY and SMNVEV (reference sequence).

The CDR3 DNA is TGTGCCAGCAGCCAAGTTGGGACAGGGGGCGCGGAAGGCTACACCTTC. Translating it yields CASSQVGTGGAEGYTF. This rearrangement joins TRBV3-1 (or the pseudogene TRBV3-2) to TRBJ1-2; 12 nucleotides line up with TRBD1. This CDR3 region has 16 residues. V shed 1 base, J shed 8 bases, and the junction held 8 bases outside the gene matches. Germline-derived CDR1 and CDR2 are LGHDT and YNNKEL (reference sequence).

The rearrangement joins TRBV9 to TRBJ1-1; 9 bases are shared with TRBD1. Germline V gene data show CDR1 as SGDLS and CDR2 as YYNGEE. Trimming at V came to 3 bases and at J to 1 base, leaving 4 bases not matched to a gene. CDR3 length equals 15 residues. CDR3 loop: CASSAEGQGNTEAFF. The DNA for the CDR3 is TGTGCCAGCAGCGCCGAGGGACAGGGGAACACTGAAGCTTTCTTT.

The genes are TRBV10-2 and TRBJ1-2; a weak D match, TRBD1 (5 bases). The V and J ends lost 6 bases and 8 bases respectively, with 19 bases between them. This CDR3 has 14 residues. The germline V gene has CDR1 WSHSY and CDR2 SAAADI. The CDR3 sequence: CASSPGAGVGGYTF. The CDR3 nucleotides are TGCGCCAGCAGCCCCGGGGCTGGGGTTGGAGGCTACACCTTC.

The V call is TRBV11-2, the J call TRBJ2-7, with 7 bases fitting TRBD1. This CDR3 is built from 15 residues. V gave up 4 bases and J gave up 4 bases; unmatched junction bases: 10. Germline-derived CDR1 and CDR2 are SGHAT and FQNNGV. The CDR3: CASSYTDRDVYEQYF. In nucleotides, the CDR3 is TGTGCCAGCAGCTACACCGACAGGGATGTTTACGAGCAGTACTTC.

There are many counts of this clone. J is TRBJ2-1 and V is TRBV19, with 16 bases matching TRBD2. The germline gives CDR1 LNHDA, CDR2 SQIVND (reference sequence). The CDR3 contains 19 residues. Trimming cost V 1 base and J 4 bases; bases outside gene matches: 7. CDR3 bases: TGTGCCAGTAGTATAGGTGGGGGACTAGCGGGAGGGGTATACAATGAGCAGTTCTTC. This encodes CASSIGGGLAGGVYNEQFF.

CDR3 in amino acids: CASSPNSGQGTNEQFF. The CDR3 DNA is TGTGCCAGCAGCCCGAACTCGGGACAGGGGACGAATGAGCAGTTCTTC. The genes are TRBV11-1 and TRBJ2-1; the match to TRBD1 covers 10 bases. With 5 bases clipped from V and 7 bases from J, the junction kept 11 bases outside the gene matches. This CDR3 is built from 16 residues. Per the germline V gene, CDR1 is SGHAT and CDR2 is FQDESV (reference sequence).

J is TRBJ2-2 and V is TRBV27, with D possibly being TRBD2 (5 bases). The CDR3 totals 16 residues. With 5 bases removed from V and 0 bases from J, the gap between germline ends came to 13 bases. Germline CDR1 and CDR2: MNHEY and SMNVEV (reference sequence). The CDR3 region has the DNA TGTGCCAGCAGTACGACGGACGGGACGAACACCGGGGAGCTGTTTTTT. Amino acids: CASSTTDGTNTGELFF.

V gene TRBV5-4 combines with J gene TRBJ1-1; D may be TRBD1 (5 bases). Germline CDR1 reads SGHNT; CDR2 reads YYREEE (reference sequence). The CDR3 extends over 13 amino acids. The V end lost 4 bases, the J end lost 1 base, and 8 bases lay between the germline ends. For the CDR3, the DNA is TGTGCCAGCAGCCGCGGACAGAACACTGAAGCTTTCTTT. Translated, it gives CASSRGQNTEAFF.

This clone has more than one count but fewer than ten. This rearrangement joins TRBV6-5 to TRBJ2-7, with D possibly TRBD2 on 6 matching bases. This CDR3 contains 13 residues. Deletions cut 5 bases from V and 3 bases from J, with 11 bases between. From germline, CDR1 is MNHEY and CDR2 SVGAGI. This CDR3 is CASSRTIDYEQYF. For the CDR3, the DNA is TGTGCCAGCAGTCGGACTATCGACTACGAGCAGTACTTC.

The chain has TRBV6-1 and TRBJ1-3; D not certain. In germline, CDR1 is MNHNS, CDR2 SASEGT. The CDR3 loop spans 12 amino acids. V was trimmed by 0 bases and J by 10 bases, leaving 7 bases between them. CDR3 sequence reads: CASSEARGTIYF. The DNA for the CDR3 is TGTGCCAGCAGTGAAGCGCGAGGGACCATATATTTT.

This clone was recorded only once. V gene TRBV19 combines with J gene TRBJ2-3, with D unresolved. This CDR3 has 13 residues. The germline V and J ends were trimmed by 10 bases and 0 bases, with 11 bases remaining between them. CDR1 and CDR2 from the germline V gene are LNHDA and SQIVND (reference sequence). This chain's CDR3 is CATAIASTDTQYF. CDR3 DNA sequence: TGTGCCACCGCAATTGCTAGCACAGATACGCAGTATTTT. The complete variable domain, with remaining parts taken from reference TRBV19 and TRBJ2-3, reads DGGITQSPKYLFRKEGQNVTLSCEQNLNHDAMYWYRQDPGQGLRLIYYSQIVNDFQKGDIAEGYSVSREKKESFPLTVTSAQKNPTAFYLCATAIASTDTQYFGPGTRLTVL.

This chain links TRBV13 with TRBJ2-6; tentative D call: TRBD1 (5 bases). Germline V CDR1 and CDR2: PRHDT, FYEKMQ (reference sequence). This CDR3 contains 18 residues. V was clipped by 5 bases and J by 4 bases, with 21 bases between them. In DNA form, the CDR3 reads TGTGCCAGCAGCACAGGTGTTACAGGAGAGGAAGGGGCCAACGTCCTGACTTTC. Translation: CASSTGVTGEEGANVLTF.

This clone was observed once. The chain uses TRBV5-1 and TRBJ2-5; 7 positions match TRBD1. Germline CDR1 reads SGHRS; CDR2 reads YFSETQ. The CDR3 extends over 14 amino acids. V gave up 4 bases and J gave up 4 bases; unmatched junction bases: 7. The CDR3 DNA follows: TGCGCCAGCAGCCGTACCCAGGGGGTAGAGACCCAGTACTTC. This encodes CASSRTQGVETQYF.

The chain is built from TRBV27 and TRBJ2-6; 7 bases match TRBD2. The V segment lost 4 bases and the J segment 1 base; nucleotides outside the gene matches: 4. This CDR3 has 16 amino acids. The germline V gene has CDR1 MNHEY and CDR2 SMNVEV (reference sequence). The CDR3 sequence: CASSSGGGSGANVLTF. In nucleotides, the CDR3 is TGTGCCAGCAGTTCTGGGGGGGGATCTGGGGCCAACGTCCTGACTTTC.

The chain joins TRBV4-1 to TRBJ1-1; D uncertain. CDR3 size: 14 residues. Germline V gene data show CDR1 as MGHRA and CDR2 as YSYEKL. V dropped 1 base and J dropped 0 bases, with 6 bases sitting between them. DNA for the CDR3: TGCGCCAGCAGCCAAGCTTGGATGAACACTGAAGCTTTCTTT. Protein sequence: CASSQAWMNTEAFF.

The chain has TRBV20-1 and TRBJ1-1; D unclear. The CDR3 loop spans 12 amino acids. Trimming stripped 3 bases from V and 1 base from J, with 6 bases between. CDR1 DFQATT and CDR2 SNEGSKA come from the germline V gene (reference sequence). CDR3 DNA: TGCAGTGCTAGTCAAGGGAACACTGAAGCTTTCTTT. Residues: CSASQGNTEAFF.

This chain links TRBV25-1 with TRBJ1-1, with D maybe TRBD1 (5 bases). The CDR3 is 12 residues long. V lost 8 bases, J lost 2 bases, and 9 bases lay in between. Germline assignment: CDR1 MGHDK and CDR2 SYGVNS. CDR3 protein: CASDRINTEAFF. Written as DNA, the CDR3 is TGTGCCAGCGACAGAATTAACACTGAAGCTTTCTTT.

The chain joins TRBV5-1 to TRBJ1-1, with a possible D match to TRBD1 (6 bases). Germline CDR1 SGHRS, CDR2 YFSETQ. Trimming cost V 5 bases and J 3 bases, with 11 bases left between them. This CDR3 contains 13 residues. Here the CDR3 reads CASRYRVDTEAFF. CDR3 DNA sequence: TGCGCCAGCAGATACAGGGTGGACACTGAAGCTTTCTTT.

CDR3 sequence: CAWSAVTLRLAGDSRSYNEQFF. The CDR3 DNA follows: TGTGCCTGGAGTGCCGTTACCCTAAGACTAGCGGGAGATTCTAGGTCCTACAATGAGCAGTTCTTC. The chain links TRBV30 to TRBJ2-1; 12 bases are shared with TRBD2. The CDR3 runs to 22 residues. Unmatched junction bases numbered 20, after V lost 1 base and J lost 1 base. CDR1 GTSNPN and CDR2 SVGIG come from the germline V gene (reference sequence).

The J gene is TRBJ2-2, the V gene TRBV7-6, with D possibly being TRBD1 (5 bases). Deletions cut 1 base from V and 3 bases from J, with 12 bases between. Germline V CDR1 and CDR2: SGHVS, FNYEAQ. CDR3 length: 16 residues. The CDR3 DNA reads as TGTGCCAGCAGCTTAGTCTCCGACAGCTACACCGGGGAGCTGTTTTTT. As protein: CASSLVSDSYTGELFF.

V gene TRBV30 combines with J gene TRBJ1-1, with a weak D call TRBD1 (5 bases). This CDR3 is 13 amino acids long. CDR1 is GTSNPN, CDR2 SVGIG, per germline (reference sequence). Trimming removed 3 bases from V and 5 bases from J, with 13 bases in between. The CDR3 bases are TGTGCCTGGAGCAGGGTGGGGGGTACTGAAGCTTTCTTT. Translated, it gives CAWSRVGGTEAFF.

The genes are TRBV10-3 and TRBJ2-1, with 8 bases aligning to TRBD1. CDR1 and CDR2 from the germline V gene are ENHRY and SYGVKD. V gave up 6 bases and J gave up 5 bases; unmatched junction bases: 6. The CDR3 totals 14 residues. The CDR3 DNA sequence: TGTGCCATCAGGGCAGGACAGGGCAACAATGAGCAGTTCTTC. Translating gives CAIRAGQGNNEQFF.

The CDR3 spells CASSQDNLPRGSGNTIYF. The CDR3 nucleotides are TGCGCCAGCAGCCAAGATAACTTACCACGGGGCTCTGGAAACACCATATATTTT. The chain carries TRBV4-1 and TRBJ1-3, with D uncertain. CDR3 length equals 18 residues. Trimming left V 0 bases short and J 0 bases short, with 15 bases between. Germline CDR1 and CDR2: MGHRA and YSYEKL.

The chain employs TRBV7-9 and TRBJ2-6; D may be TRBD1 or TRBD2 (5 bases each). Germline lookup yields CDR1 SEHNR and CDR2 FQNEAQ (reference sequence). The V gene lost 5 bases and the J gene lost 6 bases, with 11 bases spanning the gap. The CDR3 runs 14 residues. The CDR3 is CASSGDAAANVLTF. CDR3 coding DNA: TGTGCCAGCAGCGGGGACGCCGCGGCCAACGTCCTGACTTTC.

This chain joins TRBV6-5 and TRBJ2-1; no clear D gene. Trimming left V 6 bases short and J 4 bases short, with 7 bases between. The CDR3 is 12 residues long. Germline V gene sequence: CDR1 MNHEY, CDR2 SVGAGI. CDR3 sequence: CASRTSYNEQFF. As DNA, the CDR3 is TGTGCCAGCAGAACATCATACAATGAGCAGTTCTTC.